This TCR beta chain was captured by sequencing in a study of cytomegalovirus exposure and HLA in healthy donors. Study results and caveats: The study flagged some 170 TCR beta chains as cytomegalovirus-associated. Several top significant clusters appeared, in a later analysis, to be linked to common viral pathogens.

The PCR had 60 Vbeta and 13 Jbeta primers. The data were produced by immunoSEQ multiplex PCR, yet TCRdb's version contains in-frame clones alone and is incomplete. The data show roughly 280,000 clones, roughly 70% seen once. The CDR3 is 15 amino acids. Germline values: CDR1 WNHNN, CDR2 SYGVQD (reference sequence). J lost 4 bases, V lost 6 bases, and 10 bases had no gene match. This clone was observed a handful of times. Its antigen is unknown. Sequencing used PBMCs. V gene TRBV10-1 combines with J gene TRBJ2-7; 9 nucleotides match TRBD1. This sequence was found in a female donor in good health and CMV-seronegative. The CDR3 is CASSGGQGDTYEQYF. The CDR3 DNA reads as TGCGCCAGCAGCGGGGGACAGGGCGATACGTACGAGCAGTACTTC.